This T cell receptor beta chain stems from a study of radiotherapy plus CTLA-4 blockade in lung cancer. Germline assignment: CDR1 LNHDA and CDR2 SQIVND (reference sequence). The CDR3 has 13 amino acids. Trimming pared 3 bases from V and 7 bases from J, leaving 10 bases between. Profiling relied on immunoSEQ multiplex PCR, and the TCRdb table lists in-frame clones only, not all of them. This table has roughly 80,000 clones, more than 60% appearing once. Study observations and caveats: According to reports, early shifts in blood T cell clones, alongside interferon-beta, forecast response most accurately.

About this clone: Its antigen is still unknown.

This receptor was identified in a human donor with non-small cell lung cancer who had a partial response to radiotherapy plus ipilimumab. Some clones in this sample may be carry-over from other donors' samples. The input for sequencing was peripheral blood, taken from a patient treated with radiotherapy plus ipilimumab. The chain is built from TRBV19 and TRBJ2-1; weak D call: TRBD2 (5 bases). CDR3 sequence reads: CASSINEGNEQFF. The CDR3 region has the DNA TGTGCCAGTAGTATTAACGAGGGAAATGAGCAGTTCTTC.